This entry lists 10 T cell receptor beta chains sequenced from one sample in a study of cytomegalovirus exposure and HLA in healthy donors. 60 Vbeta and 13 Jbeta primers were used in PCR. The repertoire was sequenced with immunoSEQ multiplex PCR; TCRdb's copy has only in-frame clones and lacks some. The table lists 120,000 to 150,000 clones, roughly 73% of them singletons. Sample: PBMCs. These receptor sequences come from a woman younger than 35 in good health and CMV-seronegative.

This clone has a handful of counts. The chain combines TRBV28 with TRBJ2-4; 9 nucleotides match TRBD1. Germline assignment: CDR1 MDHEN and CDR2 SYDVKM. The CDR3 is 14 amino acids. Trimming removed 8 bases from V and 6 bases from J; junction bases left unmatched: 8. CDR3 DNA sequence: TGTGCCAGCGCGCTCAAGGACAGGGGAAACATTCAGTACTTC. This codes for CASALKDRGNIQYF.

A few counts support this clone. V usage is TRBV18 and J usage is TRBJ2-3, with D hard to call. CDR1 and CDR2 (germline): KGHSH, LQKENI. Trimming took 2 bases from V and 1 from J, leaving 10 bases between them. This CDR3 comprises 15 residues. CDR3 region: CASSPGSAGTDTQYF. The CDR3 DNA is TGTGCCAGCTCACCAGGGTCGGCGGGCACAGATACGCAGTATTTT.

V gene TRBV7-9 combines with J gene TRBJ2-1, with a weak D call TRBD2 (6 bases). The ends were cut back, 1 base at V and 5 bases at J, with 15 bases in the middle. CDR3 size: 16 residues. Germline V CDR1 and CDR2: SEHNR, FQNEAQ (reference sequence). The CDR3 reads CASSLGSAGPNNEQFF. The CDR3 DNA is TGTGCCAGCAGCTTAGGTTCAGCGGGCCCCAACAATGAGCAGTTCTTC.

This chain joins TRBV7-9 and TRBJ2-2; 9 bases fit TRBD1. Germline values: CDR1 SEHNR, CDR2 FQNEAQ (reference sequence). The V gene end was trimmed by 5 bases and the J gene end by 5 bases; junction bases not matched to a gene: 6. This CDR3 contains 15 residues. CDR3 coding DNA: TGTGCCAGCAGCCCCGGGACAGGGTGGACCGGGGAGCTGTTTTTT. As protein: CASSPGTGWTGELFF.

V and J are TRBV13 and TRBJ2-1; 9 bases align to TRBD2. Unmatched junction bases numbered 6, after V lost 1 base and J lost 8 bases. Per germline, CDR1 PRHDT and CDR2 FYEKMQ (reference sequence). This CDR3 spans 15 amino acids. As DNA, the CDR3 is TGTGCCAGCAGCTTAGTGGGGACTAGCTTCGATGAGCAGTTCTTC. It codes for CASSLVGTSFDEQFF.

This clone was observed a handful of times. The chain carries TRBV6-5 and TRBJ1-2, with a tentative D call TRBD1 (6 bases). Per germline, CDR1 MNHEY and CDR2 SVGAGI. Trimming removed 7 bases at V and 4 bases at J, with 13 bases between. The length of the CDR3 is 13 residues. The CDR3 DNA follows: TGTGCCAGCAAAGGGGGAATAGGCTATGGCTACACCTTC. Amino acids: CASKGGIGYGYTF.

The chain is built from TRBV10-3 and TRBJ2-7; D not resolved. Germline V lookup: CDR1 ENHRY, CDR2 SYGVKD. The CDR3 is 13 amino acids. Trimming shortened V by 1 base and J by 3 bases, and 7 bases separated the two germline ends. CDR3 in amino acids: CAISEFDHYEQYV. For the CDR3, the DNA is TGTGCCATCAGTGAGTTTGACCACTACGAGCAGTACGTC.

This clone was seen only once. This chain connects TRBV28 to TRBJ2-2, with TRBD1 identical over 9 bases. CDR3 size: 13 residues. Trimming removed 6 bases from V and 7 bases from J; junction bases left unmatched: 3. The germline V gene encodes CDR1 MDHEN and CDR2 SYDVKM. Here the CDR3 DNA reads TGTGCCAGCAGCACGGGACAGGGCGGGGAGCTGTTTTTT. It specifies CASSTGQGGELFF.

This clone was detected a few times. This sequence joins TRBV7-3 and TRBJ1-2, with D perhaps matching TRBD1 (5 bases). With 4 bases removed from V and 2 bases from J, the gap between germline ends came to 14 bases. The V gene's germline CDR1 is SGHTA and CDR2 FQGTGA. CDR3 size: 15 residues. Here the CDR3 DNA reads TGTGCCAGCAGCTCCCACGGCGGGGGAAACTATGGCTACACCTTC. It specifies CASSSHGGGNYGYTF.

Comment on this clone: As the CDR3 is not closed by the conserved phenylalanine or tryptophan, this likely results from a read error. V gene TRBV5-1 combines with J gene TRBJ1-6; a possible D gene is TRBD1 (6 bases). This CDR3 spans 15 amino acids. Deletions cut 2 bases from V and 7 bases from J, with 13 bases between. CDR1 and CDR2 from the germline V gene are SGHRS and YFSETQ. DNA of the CDR3: TGCGCCAGCAGCTTACAGGGTTTTTCCAATTCACCCCTCCACTCT. Amino acids: CASSLQGFSNSPLHS.